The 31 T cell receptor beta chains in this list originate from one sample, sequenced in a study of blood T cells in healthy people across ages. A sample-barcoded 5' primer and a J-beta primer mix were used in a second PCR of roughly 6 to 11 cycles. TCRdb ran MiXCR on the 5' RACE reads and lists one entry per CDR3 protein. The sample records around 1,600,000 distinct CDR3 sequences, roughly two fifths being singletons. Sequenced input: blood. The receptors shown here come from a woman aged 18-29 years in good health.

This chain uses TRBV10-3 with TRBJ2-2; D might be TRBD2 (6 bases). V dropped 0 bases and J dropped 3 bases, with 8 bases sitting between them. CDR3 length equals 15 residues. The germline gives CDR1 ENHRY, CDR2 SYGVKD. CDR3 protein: CAISESGGDTGELFF. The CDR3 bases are TGTGCCATCAGTGAGTCTGGCGGGGACACCGGGGAGCTGTTTTTT.

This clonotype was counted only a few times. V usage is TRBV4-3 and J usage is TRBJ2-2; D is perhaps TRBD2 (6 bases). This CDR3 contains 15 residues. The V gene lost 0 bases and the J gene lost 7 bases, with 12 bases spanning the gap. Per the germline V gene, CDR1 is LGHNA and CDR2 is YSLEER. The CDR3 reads CASSQDSGLFGELFF. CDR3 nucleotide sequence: TGCGCCAGCAGCCAAGATAGCGGACTTTTCGGGGAGCTGTTTTTT.

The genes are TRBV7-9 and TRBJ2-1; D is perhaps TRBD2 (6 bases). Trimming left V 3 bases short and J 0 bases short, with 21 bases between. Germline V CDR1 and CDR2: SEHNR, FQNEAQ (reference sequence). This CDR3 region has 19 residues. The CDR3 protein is CASSFFSIGGGGSYNEQFF. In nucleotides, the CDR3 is TGTGCCAGCAGCTTTTTCAGTATCGGGGGAGGAGGCTCCTACAATGAGCAGTTCTTC. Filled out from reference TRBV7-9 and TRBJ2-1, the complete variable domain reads DTGVSQNPRHKITKRGQNVTFRCDPISEHNRLYWYRQTLGQGPEFLTYFQNEAQLEKSRLLSDRFSAERPKGSFSTLEIQRTEQGDSAMYLCASSFFSIGGGGSYNEQFFGPGTRLTVL.

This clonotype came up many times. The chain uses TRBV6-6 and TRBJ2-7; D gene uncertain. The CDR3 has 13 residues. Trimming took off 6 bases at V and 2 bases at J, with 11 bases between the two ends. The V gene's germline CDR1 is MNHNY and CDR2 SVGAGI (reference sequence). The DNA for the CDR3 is TGTGCCAGCAGGACGTTGCCTACCTACGAGCAGTACTTC. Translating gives CASRTLPTYEQYF.

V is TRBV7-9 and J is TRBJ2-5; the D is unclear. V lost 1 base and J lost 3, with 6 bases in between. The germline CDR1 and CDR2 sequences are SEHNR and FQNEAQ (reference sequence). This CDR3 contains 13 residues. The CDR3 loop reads CASSLVAEETQYF. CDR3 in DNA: TGTGCCAGCAGCTTAGTGGCAGAAGAGACCCAGTACTTC.

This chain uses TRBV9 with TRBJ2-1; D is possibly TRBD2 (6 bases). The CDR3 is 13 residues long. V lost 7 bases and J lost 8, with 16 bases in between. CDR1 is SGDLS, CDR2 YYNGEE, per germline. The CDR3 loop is CASSVGDFDEQFF. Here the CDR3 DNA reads TGTGCCAGCTCAGTCGGGGACTTTGATGAGCAGTTCTTC.

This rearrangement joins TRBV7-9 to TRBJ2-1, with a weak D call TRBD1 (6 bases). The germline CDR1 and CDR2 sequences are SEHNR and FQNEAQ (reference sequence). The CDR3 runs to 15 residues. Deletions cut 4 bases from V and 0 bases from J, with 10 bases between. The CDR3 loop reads CASSSTGTSYNEQFF. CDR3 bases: TGTGCCAGCAGCTCCACAGGGACCTCCTACAATGAGCAGTTCTTC. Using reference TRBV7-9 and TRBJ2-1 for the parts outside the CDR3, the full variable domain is DTGVSQNPRHKITKRGQNVTFRCDPISEHNRLYWYRQTLGQGPEFLTYFQNEAQLEKSRLLSDRFSAERPKGSFSTLEIQRTEQGDSAMYLCASSSTGTSYNEQFFGPGTRLTVL.

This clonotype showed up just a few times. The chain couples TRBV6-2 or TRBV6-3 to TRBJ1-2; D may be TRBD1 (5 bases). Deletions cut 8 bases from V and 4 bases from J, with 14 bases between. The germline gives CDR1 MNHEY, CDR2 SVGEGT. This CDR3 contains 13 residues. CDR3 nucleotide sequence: TGTGCCAGCCAAATTGACAGAATCTATGGCTACACCTTC. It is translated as CASQIDRIYGYTF.

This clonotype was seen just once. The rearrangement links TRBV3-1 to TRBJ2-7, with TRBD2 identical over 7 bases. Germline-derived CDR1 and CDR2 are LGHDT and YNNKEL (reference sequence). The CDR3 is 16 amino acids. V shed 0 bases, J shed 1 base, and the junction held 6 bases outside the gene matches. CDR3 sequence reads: CASSQEILALSYEQYF. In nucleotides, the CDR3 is TGTGCCAGCAGCCAAGAGATACTAGCGCTGTCCTACGAGCAGTACTTC.

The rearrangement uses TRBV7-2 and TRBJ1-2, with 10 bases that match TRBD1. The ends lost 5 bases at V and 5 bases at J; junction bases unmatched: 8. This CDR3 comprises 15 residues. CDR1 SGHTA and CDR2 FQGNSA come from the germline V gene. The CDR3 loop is CASSPDRGRDYGYTF. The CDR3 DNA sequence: TGTGCCAGCAGCCCCGACAGGGGGCGAGATTATGGCTACACCTTC.

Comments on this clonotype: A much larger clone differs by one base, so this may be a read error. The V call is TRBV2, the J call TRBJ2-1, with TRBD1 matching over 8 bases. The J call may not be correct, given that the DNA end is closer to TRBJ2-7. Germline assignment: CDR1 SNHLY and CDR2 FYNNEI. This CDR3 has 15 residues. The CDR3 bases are TGTGCCAGCAGCGCCGACAGGGGTTCCTACAATGAGCAGTACTTC. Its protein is CASSADRGSYNEQYF.

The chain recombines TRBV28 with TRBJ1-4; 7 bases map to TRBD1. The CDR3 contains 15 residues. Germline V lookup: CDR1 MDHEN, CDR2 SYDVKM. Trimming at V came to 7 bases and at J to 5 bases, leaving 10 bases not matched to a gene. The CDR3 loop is CASTNPRTGNEKLFF. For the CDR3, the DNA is TGTGCCAGCACTAACCCGAGGACAGGAAATGAAAAACTGTTTTTT.

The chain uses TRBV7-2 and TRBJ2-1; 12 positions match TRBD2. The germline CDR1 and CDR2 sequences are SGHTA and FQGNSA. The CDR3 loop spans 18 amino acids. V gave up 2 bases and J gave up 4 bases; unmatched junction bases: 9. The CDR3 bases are TGTGCCAGCAGCTTAAGGCTAGCGGGGGGGCGGGGTTACAATGAGCAGTTCTTC. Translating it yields CASSLRLAGGRGYNEQFF.

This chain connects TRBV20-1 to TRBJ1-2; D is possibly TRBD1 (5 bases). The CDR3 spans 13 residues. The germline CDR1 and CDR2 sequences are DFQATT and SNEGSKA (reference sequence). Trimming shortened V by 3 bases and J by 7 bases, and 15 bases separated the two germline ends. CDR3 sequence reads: CSASWLGRGGYTF. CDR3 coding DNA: TGCAGTGCTAGTTGGTTGGGGCGCGGTGGCTACACCTTC.

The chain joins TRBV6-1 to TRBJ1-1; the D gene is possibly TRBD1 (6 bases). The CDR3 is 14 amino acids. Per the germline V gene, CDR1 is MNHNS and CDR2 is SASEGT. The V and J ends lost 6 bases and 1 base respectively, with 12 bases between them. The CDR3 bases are TGTGCCAGCAGGGTGAGACAGGAGAACACTGAAGCTTTCTTT. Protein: CASRVRQENTEAFF.

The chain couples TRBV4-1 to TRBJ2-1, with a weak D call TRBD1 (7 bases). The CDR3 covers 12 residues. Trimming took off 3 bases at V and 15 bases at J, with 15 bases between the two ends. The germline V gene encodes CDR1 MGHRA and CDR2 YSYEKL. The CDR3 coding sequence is TGCGCCAGCAGCCAGACACAGGGGAGGCGGTTCTTC. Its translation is CASSQTQGRRFF.

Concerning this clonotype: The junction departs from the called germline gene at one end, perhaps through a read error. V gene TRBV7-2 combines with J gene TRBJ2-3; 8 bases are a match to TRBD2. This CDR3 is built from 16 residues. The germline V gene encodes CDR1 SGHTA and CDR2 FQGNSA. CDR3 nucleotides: TGTGCCGGCAGCTACCCCTTGGCGGGGGGAAGAGATACGCAGTATTTT. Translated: CAGSYPLAGGRDTQYF.

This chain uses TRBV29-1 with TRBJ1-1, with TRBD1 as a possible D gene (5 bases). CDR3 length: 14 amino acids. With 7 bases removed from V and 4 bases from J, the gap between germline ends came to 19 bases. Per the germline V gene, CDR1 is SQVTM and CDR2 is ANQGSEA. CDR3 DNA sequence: TGCAGCGCCCAACTGCCCGACAGAGGCACTGAAGCTTTCTTT. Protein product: CSAQLPDRGTEAFF.

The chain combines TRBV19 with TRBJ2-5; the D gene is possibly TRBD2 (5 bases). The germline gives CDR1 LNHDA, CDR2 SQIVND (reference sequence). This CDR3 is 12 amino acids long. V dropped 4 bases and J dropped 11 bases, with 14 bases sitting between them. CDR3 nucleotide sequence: TGTGCCAGTAGTAGACCAGGTTGGGAGCAGTACTTC. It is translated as CASSRPGWEQYF.

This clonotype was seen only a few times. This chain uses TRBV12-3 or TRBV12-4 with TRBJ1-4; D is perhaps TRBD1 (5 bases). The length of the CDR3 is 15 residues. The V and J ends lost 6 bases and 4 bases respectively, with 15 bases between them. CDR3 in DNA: TGTGCCAGCAGGGAATCCGACAGTCTTAATGAAAAACTGTTTTTT. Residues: CASRESDSLNEKLFF.

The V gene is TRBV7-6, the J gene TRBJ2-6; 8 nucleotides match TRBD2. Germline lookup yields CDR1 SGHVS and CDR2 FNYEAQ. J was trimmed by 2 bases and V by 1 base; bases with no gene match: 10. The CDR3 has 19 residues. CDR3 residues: CASSLVGGASFPGANVLTF. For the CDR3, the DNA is TGTGCCAGCAGCTTAGTCGGGGGGGCGTCTTTCCCTGGGGCCAACGTCCTGACTTTC.

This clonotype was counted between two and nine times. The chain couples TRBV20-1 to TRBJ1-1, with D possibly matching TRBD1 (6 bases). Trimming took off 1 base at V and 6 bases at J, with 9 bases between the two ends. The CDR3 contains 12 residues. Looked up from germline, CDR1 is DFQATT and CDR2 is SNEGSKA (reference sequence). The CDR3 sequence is CSARGEGAEAFF. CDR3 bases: TGCAGTGCTAGAGGTGAGGGGGCTGAAGCTTTCTTT.

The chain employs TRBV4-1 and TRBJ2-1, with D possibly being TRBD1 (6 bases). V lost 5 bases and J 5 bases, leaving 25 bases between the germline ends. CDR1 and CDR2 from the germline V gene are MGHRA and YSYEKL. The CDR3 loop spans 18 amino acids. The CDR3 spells CASSGDTGIGLQDNEQFF. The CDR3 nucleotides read TGCGCCAGCAGCGGGGATACAGGGATTGGGCTCCAGGACAATGAGCAGTTCTTC.

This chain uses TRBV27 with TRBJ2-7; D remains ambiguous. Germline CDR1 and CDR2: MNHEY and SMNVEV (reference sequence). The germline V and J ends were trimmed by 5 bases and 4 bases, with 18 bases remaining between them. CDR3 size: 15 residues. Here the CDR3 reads CASSPDGANLYEQYF. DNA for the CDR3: TGTGCCAGCAGTCCGGACGGCGCCAACTTGTACGAGCAGTACTTC.

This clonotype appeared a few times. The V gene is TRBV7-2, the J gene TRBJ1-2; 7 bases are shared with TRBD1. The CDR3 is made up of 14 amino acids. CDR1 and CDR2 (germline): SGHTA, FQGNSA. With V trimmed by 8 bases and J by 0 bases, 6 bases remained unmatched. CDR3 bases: TGTGCCAGCGTGACAGGGAGGTCTAACTATGGCTACACCTTC. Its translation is CASVTGRSNYGYTF.

CDR3 protein: CAWSVRPDTQYF. In DNA, the CDR3 is TGTGCCTGGAGTGTACGACCAGATACGCAGTATTTT. This sequence joins TRBV30 and TRBJ2-3; D ambiguous. The CDR3 is 12 amino acids. CDR1 and CDR2 (germline): GTSNPN, SVGIG (reference sequence). The V end was cut by 0 bases, the J end by 4 bases, with 5 bases between.

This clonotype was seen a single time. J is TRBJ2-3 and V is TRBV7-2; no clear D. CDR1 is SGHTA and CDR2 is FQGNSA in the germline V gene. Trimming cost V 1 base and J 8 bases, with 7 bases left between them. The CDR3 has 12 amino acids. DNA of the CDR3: TGTGCCAGCAGCTTAGGGGTAGCTACGCAGTATTTT. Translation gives CASSLGVATQYF. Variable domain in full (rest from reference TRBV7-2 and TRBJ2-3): GAGVSQSPSNKVTEKGKDVELRCDPISGHTALYWYRQSLGQGLEFLIYFQGNSAPDKSGLPSDRFSAERTGGSVSTLTIQRTQQEDSAVYLCASSLGVATQYFGPGTRLTVL.

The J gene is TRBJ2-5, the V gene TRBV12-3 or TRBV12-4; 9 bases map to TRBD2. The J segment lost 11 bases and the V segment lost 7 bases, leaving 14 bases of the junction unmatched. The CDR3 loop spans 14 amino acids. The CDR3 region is CASISTSGFDEQYF. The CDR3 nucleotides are TGTGCCAGCATCTCGACTAGCGGCTTCGATGAGCAGTACTTC.

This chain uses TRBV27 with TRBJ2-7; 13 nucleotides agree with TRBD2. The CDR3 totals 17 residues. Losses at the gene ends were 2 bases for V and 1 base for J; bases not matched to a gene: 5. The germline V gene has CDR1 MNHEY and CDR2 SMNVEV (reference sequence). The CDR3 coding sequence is TGTGCCAGCAGTTTAAGAACTAGCGGGGGGGCATCCTACGAGCAGTACTTC. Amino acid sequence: CASSLRTSGGASYEQYF.

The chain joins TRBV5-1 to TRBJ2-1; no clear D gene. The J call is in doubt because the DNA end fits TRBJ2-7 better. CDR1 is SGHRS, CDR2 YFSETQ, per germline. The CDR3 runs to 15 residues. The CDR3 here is CASSLQQNSYNEQYF. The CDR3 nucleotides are TGCGCCAGCAGCTTGCAGCAAAACTCCTACAATGAGCAGTACTTC.

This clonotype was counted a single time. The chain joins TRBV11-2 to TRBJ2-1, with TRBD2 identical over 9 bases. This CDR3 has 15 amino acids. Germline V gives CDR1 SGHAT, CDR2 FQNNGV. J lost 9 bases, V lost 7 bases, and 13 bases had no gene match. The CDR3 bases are TGTGCCAGCATCCATAGCGGGAGATTCACAGGTGAGCAGTTCTTC. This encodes CASIHSGRFTGEQFF.